Reported below is one T cell receptor (beta chain). Its cognate antigen is unknown. This record comes from a study of T cell responses to AZD1222 COVID-19 vaccine. Per germline, CDR1 SGHRS and CDR2 YFSETQ. V shed 4 bases, J shed 0 bases, and the junction held 4 bases outside the gene matches. The CDR3 spans 15 residues. The assay was immunoSEQ multiplex PCR, and TCRdb's table has in-frame clones only and misses some. The sample has 100,000 to 150,000 clones, more than 85% seen once. General study results and limits: All repertoire sampling was performed exclusively after the peak T cell response.

J is TRBJ1-1 and V is TRBV5-1, with 9 bases aligning to TRBD1. This sequence originates from an adult in good health. The material was peripheral blood, obtained on day 0 of AZD1222 vaccination. The CDR3 spells CASSPGQGMNTEAFF. The CDR3 DNA reads TGCGCCAGCAGCCCGGGACAGGGAATGAACACTGAAGCTTTCTTT.